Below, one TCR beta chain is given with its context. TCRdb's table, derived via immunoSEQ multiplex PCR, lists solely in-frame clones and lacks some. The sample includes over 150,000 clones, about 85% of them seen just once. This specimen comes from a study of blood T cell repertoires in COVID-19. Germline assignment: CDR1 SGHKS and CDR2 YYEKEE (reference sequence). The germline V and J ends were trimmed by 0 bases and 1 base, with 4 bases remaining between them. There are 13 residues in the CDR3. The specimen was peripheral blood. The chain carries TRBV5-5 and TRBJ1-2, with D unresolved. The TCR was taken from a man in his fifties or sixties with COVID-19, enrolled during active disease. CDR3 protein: CASSLGGNYGYTF. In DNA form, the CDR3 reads TGTGCCAGCAGCTTGGGAGGTAACTATGGCTACACCTTC.